The 10 T cell receptor beta chains in this list originate from one sample, sequenced in a study of T cell changes during pregnancy in multiple sclerosis. Assay: immunoSEQ multiplex PCR; the TCRdb copy retains only in-frame clones and omits some. Among over 75,000 clones listed, roughly 92% were seen once. The specimen was peripheral blood, collected in the first trimester of pregnancy. All receptors come from a female donor with multiple sclerosis, enrolled in a pregnancy study.

The gene calls are TRBV6-5 and TRBJ2-7; 7 positions agree with TRBD1. Germline V gives CDR1 MNHEY, CDR2 SVGAGI. The V segment lost 6 bases and the J segment 2 bases; nucleotides outside the gene matches: 10. This CDR3 spans 15 amino acids. The CDR3 DNA sequence: TGTGCCAGCAGGCACAGGGGAGTAGTGGCCTACGAGCAGTACTTC. The encoded protein is CASRHRGVVAYEQYF.

The chain recombines TRBV25-1 with TRBJ1-1, with D unclear. The ends were cut back, 3 bases at V and 0 bases at J, with 11 bases in the middle. The CDR3 covers 15 residues. In germline, CDR1 is MGHDK, CDR2 SYGVNS. The CDR3 is CASSDPIGVNTEAFF. The CDR3 DNA sequence: TGTGCCAGCAGTGACCCGATCGGGGTGAACACTGAAGCTTTCTTT.

The chain has TRBV2 and TRBJ2-7, with TRBD2 identical over 13 bases. Trimming at V came to 6 bases and at J to 7 bases, leaving 9 bases not matched to a gene. The CDR3 contains 15 residues. Germline V gene lookup returns CDR1 SNHLY and CDR2 FYNNEI. The CDR3 bases are TGTGCCAGCAGGGAACTAGCGGGAGGGCCTCGAGAGCAGTACTTC. Amino acid sequence: CASRELAGGPREQYF.

The chain employs TRBV6-5 and TRBJ1-1, with D unresolved. Germline loops: CDR1 MNHEY, CDR2 SVGAGI. Trimming shortened V by 2 bases and J by 2 bases, and 9 bases separated the two germline ends. The CDR3 loop spans 14 amino acids. The CDR3 sequence: CASSYGQVNTEAFF. CDR3 DNA: TGTGCCAGCAGTTACGGGCAGGTCAACACTGAAGCTTTCTTT.

As DNA, the CDR3 is TGTGCCGGGTCCTCGGGCACTGAAGCTTTCTTT. Translation gives CAGSSGTEAFF. V usage is TRBV7-9 and J usage is TRBJ1-1; D not certain. In germline, CDR1 is SEHNR, CDR2 FQNEAQ (reference sequence). The CDR3 is made up of 11 amino acids. Between the trimmed V and J ends, which lost 11 bases and 4 bases, there was a span of 11 bases.

This chain uses TRBV30 with TRBJ2-2; 9 nucleotides agree with TRBD1. The trim removed 5 bases at V and 3 bases at J, leaving 7 bases unmatched. The germline V gene encodes CDR1 GTSNPN and CDR2 SVGIG (reference sequence). The CDR3 loop spans 15 amino acids. CDR3 sequence: CAWAGTGPHTGELFF. For the CDR3, the DNA is TGTGCCTGGGCCGGGACAGGGCCCCACACCGGGGAGCTGTTTTTT.

J is TRBJ1-1 and V is TRBV29-1, with D unresolved. V was cut by 3 bases and J by 5 bases, with 10 bases left in between. From germline, CDR1 is SQVTM and CDR2 ANQGSEA. This CDR3 has 12 residues. The CDR3 region is CSVDEGGTEAFF. CDR3 in DNA: TGCAGCGTTGACGAGGGCGGGACTGAAGCTTTCTTT.

V usage is TRBV7-8 and J usage is TRBJ2-3; 7 nucleotides line up with TRBD2. The trim removed 4 bases at V and 2 bases at J, leaving 6 bases unmatched. The germline V gene has CDR1 SGHVS and CDR2 FQNEAQ. The CDR3 sequence is 15 residues long. Here the CDR3 reads CASSYSGLYTDTQYF. The CDR3 DNA reads as TGTGCCAGCAGCTATAGCGGGCTTTACACAGATACGCAGTATTTT.

The table lists this clone with a count of one. This chain joins TRBV7-6 and TRBJ2-2; D remains ambiguous. This CDR3 is 16 amino acids long. The germline V gene has CDR1 SGHVS and CDR2 FNYEAQ. The germline V and J ends were trimmed by 1 base and 0 bases, with 9 bases remaining between them. The CDR3 region has the DNA TGTGCCAGCAGCTTAGGGGTCGACTCGAACACCGGGGAGCTGTTTTTT. Translated, it gives CASSLGVDSNTGELFF.

Only one count was recorded for this clone. The chain couples TRBV10-3 to TRBJ1-1; a possible D gene is TRBD1 (5 bases). This CDR3 has 15 amino acids. Germline lookup yields CDR1 ENHRY and CDR2 SYGVKD. The V gene lost 0 bases and the J gene lost 3 bases, with 11 bases spanning the gap. As DNA, the CDR3 is TGTGCCATCAGTGAGTCGACAGTGAGAGACACTGAAGCTTTCTTT. It specifies CAISESTVRDTEAFF.